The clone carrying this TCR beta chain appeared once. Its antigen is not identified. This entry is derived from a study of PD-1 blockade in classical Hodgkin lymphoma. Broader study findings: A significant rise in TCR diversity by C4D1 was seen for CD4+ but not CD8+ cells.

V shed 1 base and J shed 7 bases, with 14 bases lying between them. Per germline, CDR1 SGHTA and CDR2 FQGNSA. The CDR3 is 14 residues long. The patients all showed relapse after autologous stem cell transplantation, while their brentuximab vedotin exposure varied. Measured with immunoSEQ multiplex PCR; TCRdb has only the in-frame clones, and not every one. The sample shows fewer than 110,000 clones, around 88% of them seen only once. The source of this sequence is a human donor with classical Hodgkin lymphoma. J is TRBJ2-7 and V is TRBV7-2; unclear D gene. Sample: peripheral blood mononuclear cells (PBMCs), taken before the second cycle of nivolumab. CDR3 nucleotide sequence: TGTGCCAGCAGCTTAGAGGCTCAGAGTAGGGAGCAGTACTTC. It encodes CASSLEAQSREQYF.